This paragraph covers one TCR beta chain sequence. What it recognizes is unknown. This entry is derived from a study of neoadjuvant anti-PD-1 for oral cavity cancer. Across the whole study: Non-progressing patients received a fourth nivolumab dose near day 43, then surgery on days 50-56. Study outcomes and limitations: After neoadjuvant nivolumab, PBMC T cell clonality was significantly higher in non-responders than responders.

The CDR3 is 18 amino acids. V shed 5 bases and J 0 bases; nucleotides not matched to a gene: 15. Germline V gene sequence: CDR1 SGHAT, CDR2 FQNNGV. Blood libraries mostly used 400 to 500 ng genomic DNA, six replicates each. Assay used: immunoSEQ multiplex PCR; TCRdb lists only in-frame clones, some missing. This table holds about 12,000 clones, 70% to 75% found once. This sample's time point: after neoadjuvant nivolumab, at surgical resection. Cohort: HPV-negative, locally advanced oral cavity squamous cell carcinoma patients. The chain couples TRBV11-2 to TRBJ1-2; 7 bases align to TRBD1. The specimen comprised PBMCs, sampled after nivolumab (anti-PD-1) treatment. The clonotype originates from a person between 40 and 85 years old with oral cavity squamous cell carcinoma. The CDR3 spells CASSTLRGRGVSNYGYTF. The CDR3 region has the DNA TGTGCCAGCAGCACACTTAGGGGGCGAGGGGTTTCTAACTATGGCTACACCTTC.